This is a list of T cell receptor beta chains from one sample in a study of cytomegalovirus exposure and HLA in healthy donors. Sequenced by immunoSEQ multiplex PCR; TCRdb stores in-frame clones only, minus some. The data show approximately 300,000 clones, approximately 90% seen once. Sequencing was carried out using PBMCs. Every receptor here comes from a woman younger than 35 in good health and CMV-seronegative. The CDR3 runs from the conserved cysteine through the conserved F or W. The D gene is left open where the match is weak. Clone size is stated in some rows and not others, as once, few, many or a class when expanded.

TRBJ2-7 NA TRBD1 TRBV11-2 TGTGCCAGCAGCTTAGGAGGGACAGGGTCCTACGAGCAGTACTTC CASSLGGTGSYEQYF
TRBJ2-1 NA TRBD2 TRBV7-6 TGTGCCAGCAGCTACAGGACTAGCGGGGTTGATGAGCAGTTCTTC CASSYRTSGVDEQFF
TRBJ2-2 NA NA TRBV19 TGTGCCAGTAGTATAGCCCGACAGGAGAACACCGGGGAGCTGTTTTTT CASSIARQENTGELFF
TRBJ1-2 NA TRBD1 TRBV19 TGTGCCAGTAGTCCCAGAGGGACAGGCTCTGAATATGGCTACACCTTC CASSPRGTGSEYGYTF
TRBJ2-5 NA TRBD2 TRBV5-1 TGCGCCAGCAGCTTGGGACTAGCGGGAGGGCCGGGGGAGACCCAGTACTTC CASSLGLAGGPGETQYF
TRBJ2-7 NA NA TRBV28 TGTGCCAGCAGTTCTGGAGGTACGACCGAGCAGTACTTC CASSSGGTTEQYF
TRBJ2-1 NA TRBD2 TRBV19 TGTGCCAGTAGTACTGGGAGTCTAGCGGGAGACAATGAGCAGTTCTTC CASSTGSLAGDNEQFF
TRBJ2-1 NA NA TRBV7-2 TGTGCCAGCAGCTTTTCCCAGGTGATGAATGAGCAGTTCTTC CASSFSQVMNEQFF
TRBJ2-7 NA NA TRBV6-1 TGTGCCAGCACCACAACTAGCTCCTACGAGCAGTACTTC CASTTTSSYEQYF
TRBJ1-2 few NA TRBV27 TGTGCCAGCAGTTCGAACTATGGCTACACCTTC CASSSNYGYTF
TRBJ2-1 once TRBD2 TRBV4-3 TGCGCCAGCAGCCAAGACCCGGGGCTAGCGGCAAACAATGAGCAGTTCTTC CASSQDPGLAANNEQFF
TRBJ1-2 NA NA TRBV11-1 TGTGCCAGCAGCTTCGACCCGAAGGACACTGGCTACACCTTC CASSFDPKDTGYTF
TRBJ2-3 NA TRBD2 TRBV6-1 TGTGCCAGCAGACGACTAGCGCCCACAGATACGCAGTATTTT CASRRLAPTDTQYF
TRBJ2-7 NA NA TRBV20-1 TGCAGTGCTAGTTTGGCCGACGAGCAGTACTTC CSASLADEQYF
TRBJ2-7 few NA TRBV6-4 TGTGCCAGCAGTGAAGGGACAAACCCCTACGAGCAGTACTTC CASSEGTNPYEQYF
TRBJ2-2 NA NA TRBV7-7 TGTGCTAGCAGCTTAGGACAAAACACCGGGGAGCTGTTTTTT CASSLGQNTGELFF
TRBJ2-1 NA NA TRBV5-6 TGTGCCAGCAGCTTGGCCGAAAGGGGGAATGAGCAGTTCTTC CASSLAERGNEQFF
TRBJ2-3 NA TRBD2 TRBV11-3 TGTGCCAGCAGCACCGGACTAGCGGGACTTCAGTATTTT CASSTGLAGLQYF
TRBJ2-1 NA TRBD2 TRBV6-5 TGTGCCAGCAGTTCGGGTGGGGAGGGCGTTCGGAATGAGCAGTTCTTC CASSSGGEGVRNEQFF
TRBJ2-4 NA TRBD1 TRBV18 TGTGCCAGCTCACACGACAGGGGGCGCTTTGAAATTCAGTACTTC CASSHDRGRFEIQYF
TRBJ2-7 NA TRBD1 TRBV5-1 TGCGCCAGCAGCCTACAGGGGGCGCTGAACGAGCAGTACTTC CASSLQGALNEQYF
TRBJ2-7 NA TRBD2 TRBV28 TGTGCCAGCAGTTTAGGAGGACTAGTCGACGAGCAGTACTTC CASSLGGLVDEQYF
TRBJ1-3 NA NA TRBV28 TGTGCCAGCCACGGGGGGCTCTCTGGAAACACCATATATTTT CASHGGLSGNTIYF
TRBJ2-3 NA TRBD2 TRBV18 TGTGCCAGCTCACCACCGAAAAAGCGGGAGTCCGTAGATACGCAGTATTTT CASSPPKKRESVDTQYF
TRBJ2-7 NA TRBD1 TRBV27 TGTGCCAGCAGTCCCGGGACAGGGGGCTGGGAGCAGTACTTC CASSPGTGGWEQYF
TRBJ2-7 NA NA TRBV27 TGTGCCAGCAGCCCGGCGGACAGCTACGAGCAGTACTTC CASSPADSYEQYF
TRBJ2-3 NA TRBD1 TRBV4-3 TGCGCCAGCAGCCAAGATCCGGGACAGGGATCGGATACGCAGTATTTT CASSQDPGQGSDTQYF
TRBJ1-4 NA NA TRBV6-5 TGTGCCAGCAGCCCGTCCCGGGGGAGTGAAAAACTGTTTTTT CASSPSRGSEKLFF
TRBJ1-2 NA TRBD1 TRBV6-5 TGTGCCAGCAGTTACGGACAGGCCCTTCCTTCGTACACCTTC CASSYGQALPSYTF
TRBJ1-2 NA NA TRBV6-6 TGTGCCAGCAGTTACACAACAGGCACCCATGGCTACACCTTC CASSYTTGTHGYTF
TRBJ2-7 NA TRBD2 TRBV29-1 TGCAGCGTTGTACTACTAGCGGGAGGTGAGCAGTACTTC CSVVLLAGGEQYF
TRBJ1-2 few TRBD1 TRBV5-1 TGCGCCAGTAAAGGGATCTCCGGACAGGTCGCTGGCTACACCTTC CASKGISGQVAGYTF
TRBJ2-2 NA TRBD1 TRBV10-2 TGCGCCAGCAGGGTTTTAGGACAGGGAAGCACCGGGGAGCTGTTTTTT CASRVLGQGSTGELFF
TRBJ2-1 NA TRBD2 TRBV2 TGTGCCAGCACCTCGTGGGCTAGCGGGGGGAGCGGGCACAATGAGCAGTTCTTC CASTSWASGGSGHNEQFF
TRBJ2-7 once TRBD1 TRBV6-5 TGTGCCAGCAGTTACCTACACGAAAGGACAGGTCTGTACTTC CASSYLHERTGLYF
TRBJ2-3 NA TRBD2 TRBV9 TGTGCCAGCAGCGCAACTAGCGGGAGGGATACGCAGTATTTT CASSATSGRDTQYF
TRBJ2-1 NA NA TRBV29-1 TGCAGCGTTGAGAGGGAACTAGCAACCTACAATGAGCAGTTCTTC CSVERELATYNEQFF
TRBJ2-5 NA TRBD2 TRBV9 TGTGCCAGCAGCGCCGTAGCGGGAGAAGGAGAGACCCAGTACTTC CASSAVAGEGETQYF
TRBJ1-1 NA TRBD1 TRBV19 TGTGCCAGTAGAGACAGGGCGGAGGTGGAAGCTTTCTTT CASRDRAEVEAFF
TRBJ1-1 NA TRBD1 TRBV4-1 TGCGCCAGCAGCCGCGGGACAGTCTATGTCTCTGGCACTGAAGCTTTCTTT CASSRGTVYVSGTEAFF
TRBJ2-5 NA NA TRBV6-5 TGTGCCAGCAGTTTCAGGACTAAAGAGACCCAGTACTTC CASSFRTKETQYF
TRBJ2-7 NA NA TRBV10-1 TGCGCCAGCAAAAAGCGTACCCCTCTCGACGAGCAGTACTTC CASKKRTPLDEQYF
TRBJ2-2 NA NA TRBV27 TGTGCCAGCAGGGTAGCGGTGGAGGCCGGGGAGCTGTTTTTT CASRVAVEAGELFF
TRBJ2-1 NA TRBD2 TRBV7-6 TGTGCCAGCAGCTTAGCGGGAGGGCCCTACAATGAGCAGTTCTTC CASSLAGGPYNEQFF
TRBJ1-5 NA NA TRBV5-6 TGTGCCAGCAGCCCGTATCAGCCCCAGCATTTT CASSPYQPQHF
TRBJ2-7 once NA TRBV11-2 TGTGCCAGCAGCTTAAATGGGTTATCGGGCGAGCAGTACTTC CASSLNGLSGEQYF
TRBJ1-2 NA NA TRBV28 TGTGCCAGCGAGAGGGATGTCTATGGCTACACCTTC CASERDVYGYTF
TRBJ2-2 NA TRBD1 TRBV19 TGTGCCAGTAATTCCGGGACAGCCAACACCGGGGAGCTGTTTTTT CASNSGTANTGELFF
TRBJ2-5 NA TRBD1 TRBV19 TGTGCCAGTAGTAGGCAGGGGGCTGAGACCCAGTACTTC CASSRQGAETQYF
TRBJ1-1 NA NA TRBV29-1 TGCAGCGTCCACAGCTCCACTGAAGCTTTCTTT CSVHSSTEAFF
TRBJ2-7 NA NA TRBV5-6 TGTGCCAGCAGCTTGGCAGTAGCCTCCTACGAGCAGTACTTC CASSLAVASYEQYF
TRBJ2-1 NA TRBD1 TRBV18 TGTGCCAGCTCACGATCCGGGACAGGGGGTCACAATGAGCAGTTCTTC CASSRSGTGGHNEQFF
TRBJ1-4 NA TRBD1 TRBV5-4 TGTGCCAGCAGCTCGCAGGGGGCGGCTAATGAAAAACTGTTTTTT CASSSQGAANEKLFF
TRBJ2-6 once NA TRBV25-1 TGTGCCAGCAGTGCACAGTCCTCTGATGGGGCCAACGTCCTGACTTTC CASSAQSSDGANVLTF
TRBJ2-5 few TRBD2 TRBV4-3 TGCGCCAGCAGCCAGGGACTAGCGGGAAGGTCGGAGACCCAGTACTTC CASSQGLAGRSETQYF